This passage covers 18 T cell receptor beta chains from one sample sequenced in a study of blood T cells in healthy people across ages. Alongside a J-beta primer mix, a sample-barcoded 5' primer served in a second PCR lasting 7 to 11 cycles. TCRdb analysed the 5' RACE reads with MiXCR anew, one entry per CDR3 protein. The sample contains over 550,000 distinct CDR3 sequences, 25% to 30% of which appear only once. The sequenced material came from blood. The receptors here all came from a woman aged 80 or over in good health.

With regard to this clonotype: A read error may account for a junction end that differs from germline. The chain carries TRBV10-2 and TRBJ2-2, with 8 bases that match TRBD1. Germline CDR1 is WSHSY and CDR2 is SAAADI. This CDR3 spans 16 amino acids. This CDR3 reads CASSKTGVLNTGERFF. Written as DNA, the CDR3 is TGCGCCAGCAGTAAGACAGGGGTATTGAACACCGGGGAGCGGTTTTTT.

This clonotype was detected only a few times. The chain couples TRBV12-3 or TRBV12-4 to TRBJ2-5; D ambiguous. Deletions cut 3 bases from V and 11 bases from J, with 13 bases between. The CDR3 is made up of 12 amino acids. CDR3 coding DNA: TGTGCCAGCAGTTTTATTAAGGGTGAGCAGTACTTC. This gives the protein CASSFIKGEQYF.

This clonotype has a count of ten or more. V is TRBV9 and J is TRBJ1-2; D is undetermined. The CDR3 spans 13 residues. The germline V and J ends were trimmed by 2 bases and 2 bases, with 7 bases remaining between them. CDR1 and CDR2 from the germline V gene are SGDLS and YYNGEE. The CDR3 region has the DNA TGTGCCAGCAGCGTTACGGAAAACTATGGCTACACCTTC. Translated, it gives CASSVTENYGYTF.

The chain uses TRBV3-1 and TRBJ1-5, with TRBD1 as a possible D gene (5 bases). The ends were cut back, 6 bases at V and 14 bases at J, with 17 bases in the middle. The CDR3 consists of 12 residues. Per the germline V gene, CDR1 is LGHDT and CDR2 is YNNKEL (reference sequence). CDR3 protein: CASSGRDRRKHF. For the CDR3, the DNA is TGTGCCAGCAGTGGCCGGGACCGTCGAAAGCATTTT.

This clonotype was recorded at least ten times. The rearrangement joins TRBV27 to TRBJ2-3; the match to TRBD2 covers 9 bases. Germline CDR1 is MNHEY and CDR2 is SMNVEV (reference sequence). The CDR3 has 17 residues. Germline trimming cut 4 bases from V and 2 bases from J; bases unmatched to any gene: 10. This chain's CDR3 is CASSSPGSGGPTDTQYF. The CDR3 DNA reads as TGTGCCAGCAGTTCCCCCGGTAGCGGGGGCCCCACAGATACGCAGTATTTT.

The chain links TRBV7-2 to TRBJ2-7, with TRBD1 matching over 7 bases. Germline values: CDR1 SGHTA, CDR2 FQGNSA. The CDR3 has 14 residues. Trimming took 5 bases from V and 7 from J; bases not matched to a gene: 11. CDR3 nucleotides: TGTGCCAGCAGCGCGACAGGGCCTGCTCGAGAGCAGTACTTC. Encoded protein: CASSATGPAREQYF.

Note on this clonotype: Germline and junction disagree at one end, which may indicate a read error. The V call is TRBV12-3 or TRBV12-4, the J call TRBJ2-5, with 10 bases aligning to TRBD2. The CDR3 contains 13 residues. Here the CDR3 reads CASSGGREEAQYF. For the CDR3, the DNA is TGTGCCAGTAGCGGGGGGAGGGAAGAGGCCCAGTACTTC.

Ten or more counts support this clonotype. This chain connects TRBV12-5 to TRBJ2-3; D gene ambiguous. Trimming removed 3 bases from V and 4 bases from J, with 2 bases in between. The CDR3 spans 11 residues. Germline V gives CDR1 LGHNT, CDR2 FRNRAP. This CDR3 is CASGLSDTQYF. The CDR3 DNA reads TGTGCTAGTGGTTTATCAGATACGCAGTATTTT.

This clonotype was seen just once. The chain recombines TRBV5-1 with TRBJ1-2; D gene uncertain. Germline V gene sequence: CDR1 SGHRS, CDR2 YFSETQ. V dropped 4 bases and J dropped 4 bases, with 14 bases sitting between them. The CDR3 extends over 14 amino acids. Here the CDR3 DNA reads TGCGCCAGCAGCCCGTCGGGATCCGGCTATGGCTACACCTTC. Residues: CASSPSGSGYGYTF.

The sample holds many counts of this clonotype. V and J are TRBV7-8 and TRBJ2-2; 10 nucleotides match TRBD1. With V trimmed by 5 bases and J by 4 bases, 7 bases remained unmatched. Germline assignment: CDR1 SGHVS and CDR2 FQNEAQ. The CDR3 extends over 16 amino acids. The CDR3 DNA is TGTGCCAGCAGCCTTGGGACAGGGGCTATCACCGGGGAGCTGTTTTTT. This encodes CASSLGTGAITGELFF.

In regard to this clonotype: This may be a read error, as it is one base from a much larger clone. This sequence joins TRBV12-3 or TRBV12-4 and TRBJ2-5; a possible D gene is TRBD2 (6 bases). V was cut by 6 bases and J by 5 bases, with 22 bases left in between. This CDR3 comprises 16 residues. The CDR3 DNA sequence: TGTGCCAGCAGGGGGGGAGGACCGGGGATGGTGGAGACCCAGTACTTC. It yields the protein CASRGGGPGMVETQYF.

On this clonotype: Just one base apart from a much larger clone, this may be a read error. The V call is TRBV30, the J call TRBJ2-4, with D maybe TRBD1 (5 bases). Germline lookup yields CDR1 GTSNPN and CDR2 SVGIG (reference sequence). The CDR3 is made up of 13 amino acids. This CDR3 reads CAWSVLGGVGQNF. The CDR3 bases are TGTGCCTGGAGTGTACTTGGCGGAGTGGGGCAGAACTTC.

This clonotype has at least ten counts. This chain uses TRBV20-1 with TRBJ2-5; D is ambiguous. This CDR3 is 15 amino acids long. Germline V gives CDR1 DFQATT, CDR2 SNEGSKA (reference sequence). V dropped 3 bases and J dropped 1 base, with 15 bases sitting between them. CDR3 loop: CSASTDGATQETQYF. The DNA of the CDR3 is TGCAGTGCTAGCACGGACGGAGCGACCCAAGAGACCCAGTACTTC.

In DNA, the CDR3 is TGTGCCTGGAGGAAGGACAGCTACAATGAGCAGTTCTTC. Translated: CAWRKDSYNEQFF. The chain carries TRBV30 and TRBJ2-1; TRBD1 might be the D (6 bases). CDR3 length: 13 residues. Per germline, CDR1 GTSNPN and CDR2 SVGIG (reference sequence). V was pared by 3 bases and J by 3 bases, with 9 bases between.

A note on this clonotype: A much larger clone differs by one base, so this may be a read error. The chain links TRBV6-1 to TRBJ1-6, with TRBD1 matching 7 bases. The CDR3 consists of 14 residues. Germline assignment: CDR1 MNHNS and CDR2 SASEGT. The CDR3 reads CTSSPTGRNSPLHF. For the CDR3, the DNA is TGTACCAGCAGTCCGACAGGGCGGAATTCACCCCTCCACTTT.

V usage is TRBV3-1 and J usage is TRBJ1-5; 8 nucleotides align to TRBD1. J lost 7 bases, V lost 4 bases, and 3 bases had no gene match. Germline CDR1 reads LGHDT; CDR2 reads YNNKEL (reference sequence). The CDR3 sequence is 13 residues long. CDR3 protein: CASSLDRVQPQHF. CDR3 coding DNA: TGTGCCAGCAGCCTGGACAGGGTACAGCCCCAGCATTTT.

In its sample, this clonotype was seen once. V and J are TRBV9 and TRBJ2-3, with 13 bases identical to TRBD2. In germline, CDR1 is SGDLS, CDR2 YYNGEE. The J segment lost 9 bases and the V segment lost 3 bases, leaving 10 bases of the junction unmatched. The CDR3 loop spans 16 amino acids. The CDR3 DNA follows: TGTGCCAGCAGCGCGGGGACTAGCGGGGAGTCCATCACGCAGTATTTT. Its protein product is CASSAGTSGESITQYF.

This clonotype has a count of ten or more. The chain joins TRBV12-3 or TRBV12-4 to TRBJ2-7; 8 positions match TRBD1. The CDR3 has 14 amino acids. Trimming cost V 6 bases and J 1 base; bases outside gene matches: 5. The CDR3 loop is CASRDRVVSYEQYF. CDR3 coding DNA: TGTGCCAGCAGGGACAGGGTTGTGTCCTACGAGCAGTACTTC.